The rows below give T cell receptor beta chains drawn from one sample of a study of spatial heterogeneity in lung cancer. TCRdb processed the 5' RACE reads anew with MiXCR; each CDR3 protein has one entry. The sample shows around 87,000 distinct CDR3 sequences, less than 15% of them seen only once. The sequenced sample was PBMCs, obtained at surgery. These receptors came from a male donor with early-stage non-small cell lung cancer. Both conserved end residues are part of each CDR3. The D gene is left open where the match is weak. Clone size is not always given. Where it is, it says once, few, many or a class for expanded clones.

abundance: .; d_gene: .; j_gene: TRBJ2-5; v_gene: TRBV18; CDR3nt: TGTGCCAGCTCACCGGGACACCCGGGAGAGACCCAGTACTTC; CDR3aa: CASSPGHPGETQYF
abundance: .; d_gene: TRBD1; j_gene: TRBJ2-7; v_gene: TRBV7-9; CDR3nt: TGTGCCAGCAGCGAAAGTAGACAGGGGAGTACGAGGGAGCAGTACTTC; CDR3aa: CASSESRQGSTREQYF
abundance: .; d_gene: .; j_gene: TRBJ2-1; v_gene: TRBV2; CDR3nt: TGTGCCAGCAGTGACGGCCAGAATAATGAGCAGTTCTTC; CDR3aa: CASSDGQNNEQFF
abundance: many; d_gene: .; j_gene: TRBJ2-1; v_gene: TRBV2; CDR3nt: TGTGCCAGCAGGGGGAAGGGGCGGGATACCTACAATGAGCAGTTCTTC; CDR3aa: CASRGKGRDTYNEQFF
abundance: few; d_gene: .; j_gene: TRBJ2-4; v_gene: TRBV20-1; CDR3nt: TGCAGTGCTAGGGGAGGGGGCGCCAAAAACATTCAGTACTTC; CDR3aa: CSARGGGAKNIQYF
abundance: many; d_gene: .; j_gene: TRBJ2-6; v_gene: TRBV13; CDR3nt: TGTGCCAGCAGCTCCAGCTCTGGGGCCAACGTCCTGACTTTC; CDR3aa: CASSSSSGANVLTF
abundance: few; d_gene: TRBD2; j_gene: TRBJ2-3; v_gene: TRBV5-5; CDR3nt: TGTGCCAGCAGCTTCATGGCGGGGGGACAAGATACGCAGTATTTT; CDR3aa: CASSFMAGGQDTQYF
abundance: .; d_gene: TRBD2; j_gene: TRBJ2-1; v_gene: TRBV4-3; CDR3nt: TGCGCCAGCAGCCAAGATCTGGGACTAGCGAGGGGAGGCAATGAGCAGTTCTTC; CDR3aa: CASSQDLGLARGGNEQFF
abundance: many; d_gene: .; j_gene: TRBJ2-5; v_gene: TRBV5-1; CDR3nt: TGCGCCAGCAGGCCCTTGGAGGGGGGCCAGACCCAAGAGACCCAGTACTTC; CDR3aa: CASRPLEGGQTQETQYF
abundance: few; d_gene: .; j_gene: TRBJ1-1; v_gene: TRBV7-2; CDR3nt: TGTGCCAGCAGCTTAGGTAGGCTGAACACTGAAGCTTTCTTT; CDR3aa: CASSLGRLNTEAFF
abundance: few; d_gene: TRBD1; j_gene: TRBJ1-6; v_gene: TRBV9; CDR3nt: TGTGCCAGCAGCGGGCCGGGACAGGGAGATTCACCCCTCCACTTT; CDR3aa: CASSGPGQGDSPLHF
abundance: few; d_gene: .; j_gene: TRBJ2-7; v_gene: TRBV20-1; CDR3nt: TGCAGTGCTAGAGATGGGAAGAGCTCCTACGAGCAGTACTTC; CDR3aa: CSARDGKSSYEQYF
abundance: .; d_gene: .; j_gene: TRBJ1-5; v_gene: TRBV6-2/TRBV6-3; CDR3nt: TGTGCCAGCAGTTTGGGACCACCAAACTATCAGCCCCAGCATTTT; CDR3aa: CASSLGPPNYQPQHF
abundance: .; d_gene: TRBD2; j_gene: TRBJ2-3; v_gene: TRBV7-2; CDR3nt: TGTGCCAGCAGCTTAGGGCGGGGGGGTTTTCCCCGCACAGATACGCAGTATTTT; CDR3aa: CASSLGRGGFPRTDTQYF
abundance: .; d_gene: .; j_gene: TRBJ1-3; v_gene: TRBV11-1; CDR3nt: TGTGCCAGCAGCTTCGTGCCCGGAACCATATATTTT; CDR3aa: CASSFVPGTIYF
abundance: few; d_gene: .; j_gene: TRBJ1-2; v_gene: TRBV20-1; CDR3nt: TGCAGTGCTAGAGAAACAGCCGTAGGGGTCTATGGCTACACCTTC; CDR3aa: CSARETAVGVYGYTF
abundance: many; d_gene: TRBD2; j_gene: TRBJ2-1; v_gene: TRBV20-1; CDR3nt: TGCAGGGCAGCGGGGATCGATGAGCAGTTCTTC; CDR3aa: CRAAGIDEQFF
abundance: .; d_gene: .; j_gene: TRBJ2-5; v_gene: TRBV19; CDR3nt: TGTGCCAGTAGTATAGGCCCCATGACGGGGCAAGAGACCCAGTACTTC; CDR3aa: CASSIGPMTGQETQYF
abundance: few; d_gene: TRBD2; j_gene: TRBJ2-5; v_gene: TRBV29-1; CDR3nt: TGCAGCGTGACTAGCGGGGGGACGTTAGTAGAGACCCAGTACTTC; CDR3aa: CSVTSGGTLVETQYF
abundance: few; d_gene: TRBD2; j_gene: TRBJ2-3; v_gene: TRBV6-6; CDR3nt: TGTGCCAGCAGCCCCGGGGGGACTAGCGGGAGACCAGATACGCAGTATTTT; CDR3aa: CASSPGGTSGRPDTQYF
abundance: .; d_gene: .; j_gene: TRBJ2-7; v_gene: TRBV5-1; CDR3nt: TGCGCCAGCAGCTTGGCCGTCGGGGGTTCCTACGAGCAGTACTTC; CDR3aa: CASSLAVGGSYEQYF
abundance: .; d_gene: .; j_gene: TRBJ1-4; v_gene: TRBV9; CDR3nt: TGTGCCAGCAGCGTAGAGGTAGGGGATAACGAAAAACTGTTTTTT; CDR3aa: CASSVEVGDNEKLFF
abundance: .; d_gene: TRBD2; j_gene: TRBJ2-1; v_gene: TRBV7-2; CDR3nt: TGTGCCAGCAGCTTATCGGGAGGTGAGCAGTTCTTC; CDR3aa: CASSLSGGEQFF
abundance: .; d_gene: .; j_gene: TRBJ1-5; v_gene: TRBV7-2; CDR3nt: TGTGCCAGCAGCTTAGCGCCCAGCCAGCCCCAGCATTTT; CDR3aa: CASSLAPSQPQHF
abundance: .; d_gene: TRBD2; j_gene: TRBJ2-4; v_gene: TRBV7-9; CDR3nt: TGTGCCAGCAGCCAGGGGACTAGCGGGTCCAAAAACATTCAGTACTTC; CDR3aa: CASSQGTSGSKNIQYF
abundance: .; d_gene: TRBD1; j_gene: TRBJ2-5; v_gene: TRBV20-1; CDR3nt: TGCAGTGCTGAAACGGACAGGGGGACCTTCCAAGAGACCCAGTACTTC; CDR3aa: CSAETDRGTFQETQYF
abundance: few; d_gene: TRBD2; j_gene: TRBJ2-1; v_gene: TRBV7-6; CDR3nt: TGTGCCAGCAGCTTGACGCCGCGGGAGCGGGAGCAGTTCTTC; CDR3aa: CASSLTPREREQFF